These T cell receptor beta chains were read from a single sample in a study of control samples from healthy donors and cancer patients. TCRdb keeps only in-frame clones here, not all; method: immunoSEQ multiplex PCR. Of hundreds of thousands of clones listed, over 75% are singletons. The sample comprised PBMCs. These receptors all come from a man aged 40-49 years with head and neck cancer. Each CDR3 is given with its conserved first and last residue. A D gene is named only where the DNA matches it firmly. Not all rows give a size; the values are once, few, many and, for expanded clones, a class.

J | size | D | V | DNA | CDR3
TRBJ1-5 | many | NA | TRBV5-1 | TGCGCCAGCAGCTTTGGTACAGGCGGGCAGCCCCAGCATTTT | CASSFGTGGQPQHF
TRBJ2-7 | NA | TRBD2 | TRBV14 | TGTGCCAGCAGCATAGCGGGAGGGCCTAGCGAGCAGTACTTC | CASSIAGGPSEQYF
TRBJ1-1 | NA | TRBD1 | TRBV6-5 | TGTGCCAGCAGCGACAGGGCATTGGCTTTCTTT | CASSDRALAFF
TRBJ1-4 | NA | NA | TRBV15 | TGTGCCACCAGCAGGGATTATGGGGGCCGGAATGAAAAACTGTTTTTT | CATSRDYGGRNEKLFF
TRBJ2-3 | NA | TRBD1 | TRBV5-1 | TGCGCCAGCAGCTCCGCCGGGACAGATACAGATACGCAGTATTTT | CASSSAGTDTDTQYF
TRBJ1-2 | NA | NA | TRBV24-1 | TGTGCCACCAGTGCCGACAGAAACTATGGCTACACCTTC | CATSADRNYGYTF
TRBJ2-7 | NA | TRBD2 | TRBV13 | TGTGCCAGCAGCTTAGTTGGTAGCGGGATCAACGACGAGCAGTACTTC | CASSLVGSGINDEQYF
TRBJ1-3 | NA | NA | TRBV6-5 | TGTGCCAGCAGTTCACAGGCCTCTGGAAACACCATATATTTT | CASSSQASGNTIYF
TRBJ2-7 | NA | NA | TRBV13 | TGTGCCAGCAGCCCCCGGGGGTACGAGCAGTACTTC | CASSPRGYEQYF
TRBJ1-2 | NA | NA | TRBV27 | TGTGCCAGCAGTTCCAACTATGGCTACACCTTC | CASSSNYGYTF
TRBJ1-2 | NA | NA | TRBV28 | TGTGCCACCTACGACCGCCGCGCGCCCTACACCTTC | CATYDRRAPYTF
TRBJ2-3 | few | TRBD2 | TRBV28 | TGTGCCAGCAGCCCTAGCGGGGGGGGTACAGATACGCAGTATTTT | CASSPSGGGTDTQYF
TRBJ2-5 | NA | TRBD2 | TRBV12-5 | TGTGCTAGTGGCCCGGGACTAGCGACGGAGACCCAGTACTTC | CASGPGLATETQYF
TRBJ2-7 | once | TRBD1 | TRBV7-2 | TGTGCCAGCAGCCCCCGACAGGGGAGGTACGAGCAGTACTTC | CASSPRQGRYEQYF
TRBJ2-2 | NA | TRBD2 | TRBV7-3 | TGTGCCAGCAGCTCTACCACGGGACTAGCGGCCGATGACACCGGGGAGCTGTTTTTT | CASSSTTGLAADDTGELFF
TRBJ2-1 | NA | NA | TRBV24-1 | TGTGCCACTTCGGGACTTCACAATGAGCAGTTCTTC | CATSGLHNEQFF